This T cell receptor beta chain is from a study of cytomegalovirus exposure and HLA in healthy donors. Comment on this clone: Its matching antigen is unknown.

Primers: 60 Vbeta forward and 13 Jbeta reverse. Method: immunoSEQ multiplex PCR; TCRdb's copy keeps in-frame clones and lacks some. The sample carries about 99,000 clones, around 77% recorded once. Germline assignment: CDR1 SGHTA and CDR2 FQGNSA. V shed 3 bases, J shed 4 bases, and the junction held 3 bases outside the gene matches. CDR3 length: 15 residues. Whole-study results and caveats: The study designated fewer than 200 TCR beta chains cytomegalovirus-associated. Later work found that TCR association rates differed between HLA loci; DRB1 had the most and HLA-C the fewest. Earlier results showed most TCR beta V segments being productive about 87% or about 30% of the time. In a later analysis, several top co-occurrence clusters appeared linked to parvovirus B19, influenza, CMV and Epstein-Barr virus.

Material for sequencing was PBMCs. The V gene is TRBV7-2, the J gene TRBJ2-3; TRBD2 matches at 11 bases. The sequence came from a man in his forties or fifties in good health and CMV-seropositive. This CDR3 reads CASSFTSGRSDTQYF. DNA of the CDR3: TGTGCCAGCAGCTTTACTAGCGGGAGATCAGATACGCAGTATTTT.